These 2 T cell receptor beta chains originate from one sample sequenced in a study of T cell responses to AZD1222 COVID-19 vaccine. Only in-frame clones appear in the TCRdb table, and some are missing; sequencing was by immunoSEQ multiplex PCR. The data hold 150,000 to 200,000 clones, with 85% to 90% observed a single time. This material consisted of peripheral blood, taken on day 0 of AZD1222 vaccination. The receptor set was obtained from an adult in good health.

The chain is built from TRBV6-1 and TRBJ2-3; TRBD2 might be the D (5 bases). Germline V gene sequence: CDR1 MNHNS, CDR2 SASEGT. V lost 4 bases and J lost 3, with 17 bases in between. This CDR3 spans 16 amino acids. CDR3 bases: TGTGCCAGCAGTGCAATTTCGGCTAGCCCAACAGATACGCAGTATTTT. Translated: CASSAISASPTDTQYF.

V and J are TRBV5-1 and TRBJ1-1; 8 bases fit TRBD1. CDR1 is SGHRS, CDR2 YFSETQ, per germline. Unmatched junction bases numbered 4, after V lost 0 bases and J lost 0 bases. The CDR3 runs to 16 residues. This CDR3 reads CASSLAWDRMNTEAFF. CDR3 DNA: TGCGCCAGCAGCTTGGCCTGGGACAGGATGAACACTGAAGCTTTCTTT.